Presented here are 20 T cell receptor beta chains from one specimen sequenced in a study of blood T cell repertoires in COVID-19. Only in-frame clones appear in the TCRdb table, and some are missing; sequencing was by immunoSEQ multiplex PCR. The sample carries 300,000 or so clones, roughly 88% recorded once. Material for sequencing was peripheral blood. The receptors here all came from a woman aged 25 to 45 who had recovered from COVID-19.

The chain is built from TRBV11-3 and TRBJ2-5, with 10 bases lining up with TRBD2. In germline, CDR1 is SGHNT, CDR2 YENEEA. This CDR3 comprises 14 residues. Trimming at V came to 5 bases and at J to 7 bases, leaving 7 bases not matched to a gene. The CDR3 reads CASSKGTSEATQYF. DNA of the CDR3: TGTGCCAGCAGCAAAGGGACTAGCGAAGCGACCCAGTACTTC.

The V gene is TRBV9, the J gene TRBJ2-3; possibly TRBD1 for D (6 bases). The CDR3 is made up of 15 amino acids. V was clipped by 2 bases and J by 2 bases, with 12 bases between them. The germline CDR1 and CDR2 sequences are SGDLS and YYNGEE. CDR3 sequence (DNA): TGTGCCAGCAGCGTGGGACAAAAAACCACAGATACGCAGTATTTT. Translated: CASSVGQKTTDTQYF.

This clone was recorded once. The genes are TRBV5-6 and TRBJ2-1; 11 nucleotides line up with TRBD1. The CDR3 sequence is 16 residues long. Unmatched junction bases numbered 9, after V lost 4 bases and J lost 6 bases. Germline lookup yields CDR1 SGHDT and CDR2 YYEEEE. The CDR3 reads CASSLGTGGYGNEQFF. The CDR3 nucleotides read TGTGCCAGCAGCCTAGGGACAGGGGGTTATGGCAATGAGCAGTTCTTC.

This sequence joins TRBV7-2 and TRBJ2-1, with TRBD1 as a possible D gene (7 bases). The V end lost 2 bases, the J end lost 3 bases, and 11 bases lay between the germline ends. Germline CDR1 and CDR2: SGHTA and FQGNSA. This CDR3 is built from 15 residues. The CDR3 DNA reads as TGTGCCAGCAGCTTACTCCAGGGGGGCTACAATGAGCAGTTCTTC. Amino acid sequence: CASSLLQGGYNEQFF.

This chain connects TRBV5-6 to TRBJ1-5; the D is unclear. The CDR3 is 13 residues long. With 4 bases removed from V and 4 bases from J, the gap between germline ends came to 9 bases. Germline CDR1 reads SGHDT; CDR2 reads YYEEEE. The CDR3 nucleotides read TGTGCCAGCAGCCTGGGTCTAAATCAGCCCCAGCATTTT. Translation gives CASSLGLNQPQHF.

The J gene is TRBJ1-2, the V gene TRBV5-4; no firm D call. CDR3 size: 15 residues. Germline V lookup: CDR1 SGHNT, CDR2 YYREEE (reference sequence). V lost 0 bases, J lost 0 bases, and 9 bases lay in between. The CDR3 bases are TGTGCCAGCAGCTTGGGCCCCGGTACTAACTATGGCTACACCTTC. It specifies CASSLGPGTNYGYTF.

The rearrangement uses TRBV5-4 and TRBJ2-1; no firm D call. CDR3 length: 13 amino acids. Trimming pared 4 bases from V and 5 bases from J, leaving 10 bases between. Germline V gives CDR1 SGHNT, CDR2 YYREEE (reference sequence). As DNA, the CDR3 is TGTGCCAGCAGCCTGGCCGGAGACAATGAGCAGTTCTTC. Translated, it gives CASSLAGDNEQFF.

The chain carries TRBV4-2 and TRBJ2-2, with TRBD1 as a possible D gene (6 bases). V lost 1 base and J 6 bases, leaving 9 bases between the germline ends. The germline V gene has CDR1 LGHNA and CDR2 YNFKEQ. The CDR3 extends over 14 amino acids. The CDR3 spells CASSQGHRAGELFF. The CDR3 region has the DNA TGTGCCAGCAGCCAAGGTCACAGGGCCGGGGAGCTGTTTTTT.

V gene TRBV7-2 combines with J gene TRBJ2-3, with D possibly matching TRBD2 (6 bases). The V gene's germline CDR1 is SGHTA and CDR2 FQGNSA. The length of the CDR3 is 16 residues. Trimming left V 0 bases short and J 3 bases short, with 13 bases between. DNA for the CDR3: TGTGCCAGCAGCTTAGCGGGGGTCGGACTAACAGATACGCAGTATTTT. Translation gives CASSLAGVGLTDTQYF.

In its sample, this clone was seen once. The V gene is TRBV6-6, the J gene TRBJ1-4; D is perhaps TRBD1 (6 bases). The CDR3 runs 12 residues. Trimming took 6 bases from V and 12 from J, leaving 14 bases between them. Germline CDR1 MNHNY, CDR2 SVGAGI (reference sequence). The CDR3 sequence is CASRPRQVELFF. As DNA, the CDR3 is TGTGCCAGCAGACCGAGACAGGTCGAACTGTTTTTT.

This sequence joins TRBV7-3 and TRBJ1-6; unclear D gene. There are 14 residues in the CDR3. CDR1 is SGHTA and CDR2 is FQGTGA in the germline V gene. Trimming shortened V by 4 bases and J by 0 bases, and 4 bases separated the two germline ends. CDR3 protein: CASSSSSYNSPLHF. The CDR3 region has the DNA TGTGCCAGCAGCTCTAGCTCCTATAATTCACCCCTCCACTTT.

The V gene is TRBV7-2, the J gene TRBJ1-2; the D gene is possibly TRBD1 (5 bases). Germline CDR1 reads SGHTA; CDR2 reads FQGNSA. Trimming shortened V by 4 bases and J by 7 bases, and 16 bases separated the two germline ends. The CDR3 consists of 14 residues. CDR3: CASSSTGLLGGYTF. The CDR3 DNA reads as TGTGCCAGCAGCTCAACGGGACTTCTTGGTGGCTACACCTTC.

V usage is TRBV4-1 and J usage is TRBJ2-1; maybe TRBD2 (6 bases). CDR1 and CDR2 (germline): MGHRA, YSYEKL. The germline V and J ends were trimmed by 0 bases and 2 bases, with 17 bases remaining between them. This CDR3 comprises 18 residues. The CDR3 protein is CASSQDRALEGTYNEQFF. CDR3 DNA sequence: TGCGCCAGCAGCCAAGATAGGGCCTTGGAGGGGACCTACAATGAGCAGTTCTTC.

The chain combines TRBV4-1 with TRBJ1-2, with D perhaps matching TRBD1 (6 bases). The germline V gene encodes CDR1 MGHRA and CDR2 YSYEKL. The V and J ends lost 1 base and 1 base respectively, with 13 bases between them. The CDR3 is made up of 16 amino acids. The CDR3 loop is CASSQGVTDSNYGYTF. CDR3 bases: TGCGCCAGCAGCCAAGGAGTAACGGACAGTAACTATGGCTACACCTTC.

The genes are TRBV9 and TRBJ2-4, with a weak D call TRBD2 (5 bases). Germline V gene data show CDR1 as SGDLS and CDR2 as YYNGEE. Trimming took 2 bases from V and 4 from J, leaving 19 bases between them. The CDR3 totals 17 residues. For the CDR3, the DNA is TGTGCCAGCAGCGTCTCGTTTGGGAGCGCTTCGAAAAACATTCAGTACTTC. It encodes CASSVSFGSASKNIQYF.

This chain links TRBV3-1 (or the pseudogene TRBV3-2) with TRBJ1-2; D gene unclear. Germline lookup yields CDR1 LGHDT and CDR2 YNNKEL (reference sequence). Trimming stripped 4 bases from V and 8 bases from J, with 20 bases between. The CDR3 runs 15 residues. CDR3 region: CASSPSLGAPGGYTF. The CDR3 DNA is TGTGCCAGCAGCCCCTCCCTAGGCGCTCCGGGGGGCTACACCTTC.

The rearrangement joins TRBV4-3 to TRBJ2-5; D uncertain. The CDR3 is made up of 15 amino acids. Trimming pared 0 bases from V and 6 bases from J, leaving 14 bases between. Germline-derived CDR1 and CDR2 are LGHNA and YSLEER. For the CDR3, the DNA is TGCGCCAGCAGCCAAGATTTCGCGGCGGTAAAGACCCAGTACTTC. Translating gives CASSQDFAAVKTQYF.

This clone appeared once. This sequence joins TRBV7-2 and TRBJ1-1; no reliable D call. The CDR3 runs to 12 residues. Trimming took off 3 bases at V and 4 bases at J, with 6 bases between the two ends. Looked up from germline, CDR1 is SGHTA and CDR2 is FQGNSA. The chain's CDR3 is CASSLMSTEAFF. The CDR3 DNA follows: TGTGCCAGCAGCTTGATGAGCACTGAAGCTTTCTTT.

The V gene is TRBV28, the J gene TRBJ2-7; TRBD1 matches 10 bases. The CDR3 totals 15 residues. With 5 bases clipped from V and 4 bases from J, the junction kept 8 bases outside the gene matches. Germline V lookup: CDR1 MDHEN, CDR2 SYDVKM. For the CDR3, the DNA is TGTGCCAGCAGTCTTCCGGGACAGGGGAAGTACGAGCAGTACTTC. Its translation: CASSLPGQGKYEQYF.

This sequence joins TRBV9 and TRBJ1-1; unclear D gene. Trimming shortened V by 0 bases and J by 0 bases, and 9 bases separated the two germline ends. Germline V gene data show CDR1 as SGDLS and CDR2 as YYNGEE. The CDR3 has 15 residues. The CDR3 loop reads CASSVERVVNTEAFF. CDR3 coding DNA: TGTGCCAGCAGCGTAGAGAGGGTAGTGAACACTGAAGCTTTCTTT.